These T cell receptor beta chains were read from a single sample in a study of blood T cell repertoires in COVID-19. The repertoire was sequenced with immunoSEQ multiplex PCR; TCRdb's copy has only in-frame clones and lacks some. The sample lists roughly 70,000 clones; 75% to 90% were seen once. The sample consisted of peripheral blood. Receptor source: an elderly man with COVID-19, enrolled during active disease. The CDR3 runs from the conserved cysteine through the conserved F or W.

>TRBV6-5
CASLHGTGIEAFF
>TRBV10-3
CAISPETKNIQYF
>TRBV5-4
CASSSWSQSQETQYF
>TRBV14
CASSSLAGGNTGELFF
>TRBV7-9
CASSLEFQGNQYF
>TRBV6-5
CASSFGTPEPDTQYF
>TRBV10-3
CAISGSGGLQETQYF
>TRBV6-2/TRBV6-3
CASSSTDRANEKLFF
>TRBV28
CASRVTTGQGVYNEQFF
>TRBV11-2
CASSSQTDQPQHF
>TRBV6-5
CASETGRDQPQHF
>TRBV12-5
CASGLGDRGRNNEQFF
>TRBV27
CASSLNSPNQPQHF
>TRBV6-2/TRBV6-3
CASSYSRASGGVPSYEQYF
>TRBV19
CASKVGAHTDTQYF
>TRBV19
CASSRKGNQETQYF
>TRBV10-3
CAISESRGLMNTEAFF
>TRBV12-3/TRBV12-4
CASAIQFDYGYTF
>TRBV5-1
CASSPEGVDSGYTF
>TRBV5-1
CASSSTGLQPQHF
>TRBV10-2
CASSQGGSGNTIYF
>TRBV24-1
CATSDPTSGGAETQYF